What follows are 20 T cell receptor beta chains derived from one specimen sequenced in a study of blood T cell repertoires in COVID-19. Using immunoSEQ multiplex PCR, the repertoire was profiled, and TCRdb retains in-frame clones only, with some absent. This table has about 150,000 clones, approximately 83% appearing once. The specimen sequenced was peripheral blood. The receptors were sampled from a woman aged 55-70 years with acute or convalescent COVID-19.

The chain carries TRBV11-2 and TRBJ1-2; D unclear. This CDR3 has 13 residues. V lost 1 base and J 4 bases, leaving 7 bases between the germline ends. Germline values: CDR1 SGHAT, CDR2 FQNNGV. CDR3 coding DNA: TGTGCCAGCAGCTTAGTCCCCTCCTATGGCTACACCTTC. Its protein is CASSLVPSYGYTF.

This clone has a handful of counts. The chain uses TRBV7-3 and TRBJ2-3; a weak D match, TRBD1 (6 bases). The CDR3 totals 15 residues. Germline V CDR1 and CDR2: SGHTA, FQGTGA. Trimming left V 5 bases short and J 10 bases short, with 22 bases between. As DNA, the CDR3 is TGTGCCAGCAGCCTCAGAGGGGGACCTCCCGGGGCGCAGTATTTT. This sequence encodes CASSLRGGPPGAQYF.

Only a few counts were recorded for this clone. The chain combines TRBV7-8 with TRBJ2-2; D possibly corresponds to TRBD2 (6 bases). There are 13 residues in the CDR3. Germline CDR1 and CDR2: SGHVS and FQNEAQ. V lost 5 bases and J 6 bases, leaving 10 bases between the germline ends. CDR3 sequence reads: CASSPPGAGELFF. The DNA for the CDR3 is TGTGCCAGCAGCCCCCCGGGGGCCGGGGAGCTGTTTTTT.

V is TRBV5-1 and J is TRBJ2-5, with a possible D match to TRBD2 (6 bases). CDR3 length: 15 residues. Germline CDR1 is SGHRS and CDR2 is YFSETQ. V was pared by 0 bases and J by 3 bases, with 12 bases between. CDR3 DNA: TGCGCCAGCAGCTTGGGACTAGGATATGAAGAGACCCAGTACTTC. This sequence encodes CASSLGLGYEETQYF.

This clone has just one count. The V gene is TRBV5-4, the J gene TRBJ1-2; D not resolved. V lost 4 bases and J 4 bases, leaving 14 bases between the germline ends. The CDR3 runs 14 residues. The V gene's germline CDR1 is SGHNT and CDR2 YYREEE (reference sequence). This CDR3 is CASSLTQAPYGYTF. CDR3 nucleotides: TGTGCCAGCAGCCTAACTCAGGCCCCCTATGGCTACACCTTC.

The V gene is TRBV6-5, the J gene TRBJ2-1, with TRBD1 matching over 10 bases. The germline gives CDR1 MNHEY, CDR2 SVGAGI. This CDR3 region has 15 residues. Trimming cost V 2 bases and J 4 bases; bases outside gene matches: 2. CDR3 amino acids: CASSYQGQGYNEQFF. For the CDR3, the DNA is TGTGCCAGCAGTTACCAGGGACAGGGGTACAATGAGCAGTTCTTC.

The J gene is TRBJ1-5, the V gene TRBV5-1; D perhaps matches TRBD1 (5 bases). CDR3 size: 15 residues. The germline CDR1 and CDR2 sequences are SGHRS and YFSETQ. The V end was cut by 4 bases, the J end by 1 base, with 12 bases between. As DNA, the CDR3 is TGCGCCAGCAGCCCGCAGGGATTCAGCAATCAGCCCCAGCATTTT. As protein: CASSPQGFSNQPQHF.

This chain joins TRBV6-5 and TRBJ2-1; D unclear. Trimming left V 4 bases short and J 6 bases short, with 16 bases between. Germline CDR1 and CDR2: MNHEY and SVGAGI. CDR3 length: 15 residues. CDR3 DNA sequence: TGTGCCAGCAGTTCTAGGCCGATCGCTCCCAATGAGCAGTTCTTC. Translating it yields CASSSRPIAPNEQFF.

In its sample, this clone was seen a few times. The rearrangement links TRBV2 to TRBJ2-2; TRBD1 agrees at 7 bases. The germline V gene has CDR1 SNHLY and CDR2 FYNNEI. There are 16 residues in the CDR3. J was trimmed by 2 bases and V by 7 bases; bases with no gene match: 10. CDR3 residues: CASITGTATNTGELFF. In nucleotides, the CDR3 is TGTGCCAGCATTACCGGGACAGCCACCAACACCGGGGAGCTGTTTTTT. The full variable domain, with the rest looked up from reference TRBV2 and TRBJ2-2, is EPEVTQTPSHQVTQMGQEVILRCVPISNHLYFYWYRQILGQKVEFLVSFYNNEISEKSEIFDDQFSVERPDGSNFTLKIRSTKLEDSAMYFCASITGTATNTGELFFGEGSRLTVL.

The chain has TRBV6-5 and TRBJ1-4; 8 positions agree with TRBD1. CDR1 MNHEY and CDR2 SVGAGI come from the germline V gene. Trimming cost V 0 bases and J 7 bases; bases outside gene matches: 7. The CDR3 runs 16 residues. The CDR3 loop reads CASSYSGQGWSEKLFF. CDR3 coding DNA: TGTGCCAGCAGTTACTCCGGACAGGGTTGGAGTGAAAAACTGTTTTTT.

V and J are TRBV10-3 and TRBJ1-4; TRBD1 is a possible D gene (5 bases). Germline CDR1 ENHRY, CDR2 SYGVKD. The V and J ends lost 0 bases and 7 bases respectively, with 12 bases between them. This CDR3 region has 15 residues. This chain's CDR3 is CAISESFRAGEKLFF. The CDR3 bases are TGTGCCATCAGTGAGTCCTTCAGGGCCGGTGAAAAACTGTTTTTT.

The chain has TRBV9 and TRBJ2-1, with 9 bases matching TRBD2. Losses at the gene ends were 5 bases for V and 9 bases for J; bases not matched to a gene: 9. The CDR3 totals 14 residues. From germline, CDR1 is SGDLS and CDR2 YYNGEE. The CDR3 DNA reads as TGTGCCAGCAGTCAGGCGGGGGGGCTACTTGAGCAGTTCTTC. Translated, it gives CASSQAGGLLEQFF.

The rearrangement links TRBV4-2 to TRBJ1-2, with D tentatively TRBD1 (5 bases). Germline V gives CDR1 LGHNA, CDR2 YNFKEQ. The CDR3 extends over 14 amino acids. V lost 2 bases and J 2 bases, leaving 9 bases between the germline ends. Written as DNA, the CDR3 is TGTGCCAGCAGCCAAAGCGCAGGGAACTATGGCTACACCTTC. Its translation: CASSQSAGNYGYTF.

The genes are TRBV19 and TRBJ2-2, with 12 bases matching TRBD2. J gave up 5 bases and V 10 bases, and 11 bases lay outside the gene matches. Per the germline V gene, CDR1 is LNHDA and CDR2 is SQIVND (reference sequence). This CDR3 is 16 amino acids long. CDR3 sequence reads: CATKLAGGLYTGELFF. For the CDR3, the DNA is TGTGCCACCAAACTAGCGGGGGGCCTTTATACCGGGGAGCTGTTTTTT. The variable domain in full, with the rest retrieved from reference TRBV19 and TRBJ2-2, is DGGITQSPKYLFRKEGQNVTLSCEQNLNHDAMYWYRQDPGQGLRLIYYSQIVNDFQKGDIAEGYSVSREKKESFPLTVTSAQKNPTAFYLCATKLAGGLYTGELFFGEGSRLTVL.

The chain combines TRBV2 with TRBJ1-2, with 7 bases fitting TRBD1. CDR3 length: 11 residues. CDR1 is SNHLY and CDR2 is FYNNEI in the germline V gene. The ends lost 6 bases at V and 13 bases at J; junction bases unmatched: 8. In nucleotides, the CDR3 is TGTGCCAGCAGAATAGCCCAGGGGGGCACCTTC. Encoded protein: CASRIAQGGTF.

The V gene is TRBV6-1, the J gene TRBJ1-5, with D possibly matching TRBD1 (6 bases). The germline V and J ends were trimmed by 2 bases and 4 bases, with 12 bases remaining between them. The CDR3 sequence is 15 residues long. Germline loops: CDR1 MNHNS, CDR2 SASEGT. The CDR3 protein is CASSEQGNINQPQHF. DNA of the CDR3: TGTGCCAGCAGTGAACAGGGGAATATAAATCAGCCCCAGCATTTT.

This clone was counted a single time. The chain couples TRBV15 to TRBJ1-3, with TRBD1 matching over 11 bases. Germline-derived CDR1 and CDR2 are LNHNV and YYDKDF (reference sequence). The J segment lost 4 bases and the V segment lost 5 bases, leaving 7 bases of the junction unmatched. The CDR3 runs to 16 residues. The CDR3 bases are TGTGCCACCAGCGCCCGGGACAGGGGGGAAGGAAACACCATATATTTT. This sequence encodes CATSARDRGEGNTIYF.

A few counts support this clone. V gene TRBV6-1 combines with J gene TRBJ1-1; 8 nucleotides line up with TRBD1. This CDR3 region has 15 residues. V trimming: 3 bases; J trimming: 0 bases; junction bases outside the gene matches: 3. Germline loops: CDR1 MNHNS, CDR2 SASEGT. The CDR3 here is CASSDGTGMNTEAFF. CDR3 coding DNA: TGTGCCAGCAGTGACGGGACAGGTATGAACACTGAAGCTTTCTTT.

The chain joins TRBV4-2 to TRBJ2-1; TRBD2 agrees at 7 bases. V lost 0 bases to trimming and J lost 9 bases; unmatched junction nucleotides: 2. This CDR3 comprises 13 residues. CDR1 and CDR2 (germline): LGHNA, YNFKEQ. The CDR3 DNA reads as TGTGCCAGCAGCCAAGAGGGGGGGATTGAGCAGTTCTTC. Translating gives CASSQEGGIEQFF.

This chain links TRBV9 with TRBJ1-2; D perhaps matches TRBD1 (5 bases). V dropped 1 base and J dropped 4 bases, with 11 bases sitting between them. This CDR3 spans 14 amino acids. The germline V gene encodes CDR1 SGDLS and CDR2 YYNGEE. The CDR3 nucleotides read TGTGCCAGCAGCGTAAATACCGGGGGCTATGGCTACACCTTC. Its protein product is CASSVNTGGYGYTF. Full variable domain (rest looked up from reference TRBV9 and TRBJ1-2): DSGVTQTPKHLITATGQRVTLRCSPRSGDLSVYWYQQSLDQGLQFLIQYYNGEERAKGNILERFSAQQFPDLHSELNLSSLELGDSALYFCASSVNTGGYGYTFGSGTRLTVV.